What follows are 26 T cell receptor beta chains derived from one specimen sequenced in a study of spatial heterogeneity in lung cancer. Findings and caveats of the study: Counts of expanded intratumoral alpha and beta TCRs tracked tumor mutation counts.

TCRdb passed the 5' RACE reads through MiXCR, listing each CDR3 protein once. The data show approximately 11,000 distinct CDR3 sequences, 5.2% seen once. Time point noted: sample taken at primary tumor resection. These receptors are not linked to any known antigen. The material was lung tumor tissue, obtained at surgery. The receptors here all came from a male donor with early-stage non-small cell lung cancer.

This clonotype was seen ten or more times. A library made for alpha chains picked up this beta chain off target, so its size means little. CDR3 DNA sequence: TGCGCCAGCAGCTTGGGGCCACAGATCAATCAGCCCCAGCATTTT. Translating gives CASSLGPQINQPQHF. The J gene is TRBJ1-5, the V gene TRBV5-1, with D unclear. The germline CDR1 and CDR2 sequences are SGHRS and YFSETQ. V lost 0 bases to trimming and J lost 3 bases, with 10 bases between them. There are 15 residues in the CDR3.

On this clonotype itself: The library was prepared for alpha chains; this beta chain is a stray read, so its frequency means little. V gene TRBV12-3 or TRBV12-4 combines with J gene TRBJ2-5; tentatively, D is TRBD2 (6 bases). The germline V and J ends were trimmed by 3 bases and 2 bases, with 10 bases remaining between them. The CDR3 is 14 residues long. CDR3 bases: TGTGCCAGCAGTTTGTCCGGGACTCAAGAGACCCAGTACTTC. Protein: CASSLSGTQETQYF.

This clonotype was recorded at least ten times. This beta chain is a stray sequence in a library constructed for alpha chains; its clone size is not meaningful. In nucleotides, the CDR3 is TGTGCCAGCAGTTGGCTAGCGGGGACGGGGGAGCTGTTTTTT. Protein product: CASSWLAGTGELFF. The V gene is TRBV28, the J gene TRBJ2-2, with 9 bases matching TRBD2. Looked up from germline, CDR1 is MDHEN and CDR2 is SYDVKM. Trimming at V came to 4 bases and at J to 8 bases, leaving 5 bases not matched to a gene. The CDR3 is made up of 14 amino acids.

This clonotype was seen repeatedly, ten times or more. Little can be read into the size of this beta chain, an off-target read in a library designed for alpha chains. The gene calls are TRBV6-1 and TRBJ2-7; possible D gene TRBD1, 6 bases. From germline, CDR1 is MNHNS and CDR2 SASEGT. The CDR3 loop spans 16 amino acids. Deletions cut 5 bases from V and 1 base from J, with 18 bases between. CDR3 in amino acids: CASSRDTEPPSYEQYF. Written as DNA, the CDR3 is TGTGCCAGCAGTCGGGACACAGAACCGCCTTCCTACGAGCAGTACTTC.

This clonotype was counted many times. With the library built for alpha chains, this beta chain is off target and its frequency is not meaningful. The chain uses TRBV2 and TRBJ2-3; D gene ambiguous. CDR1 SNHLY and CDR2 FYNNEI come from the germline V gene. The V end lost 3 bases, the J end lost 0 bases, and 13 bases lay between the germline ends. The CDR3 contains 16 residues. This CDR3 reads CASSEESAASTDTQYF. In DNA, the CDR3 is TGTGCCAGCAGTGAGGAAAGCGCGGCCAGCACAGATACGCAGTATTTT.

This clonotype occurred many times. Found in a library prepared for alpha chains, this beta chain is an off-target read, and its abundance has little meaning. In DNA, the CDR3 is TGCAGTGCTCCCGGGACTAGCCTCTACGAGCAGTACTTC. Amino acid sequence: CSAPGTSLYEQYF. The rearrangement links TRBV20-1 to TRBJ2-7; 9 positions agree with TRBD2. The CDR3 totals 13 residues. J gave up 3 bases and V 5 bases, and 5 bases lay outside the gene matches. From germline, CDR1 is DFQATT and CDR2 SNEGSKA (reference sequence).

As concerns this clonotype: A junction boundary mismatches the germline segment, possibly from a read error. This beta chain is off target for a library built for alpha chains, so its abundance means little. The V and J genes are TRBV7-2 and TRBJ2-5; the D is unclear. From germline, CDR1 is SGHTA and CDR2 FQGNSA. The length of the CDR3 is 13 residues. DNA for the CDR3: TGTGCCTGCAGCTTAGACCTACTCGAGACCCAGTACTTC. It yields the protein CACSLDLLETQYF. Looking up the rest from reference TRBV7-2 and TRBJ2-5 gives the full variable domain: GAGVSQSPSNKVTEKGKDVELRCDPISGHTALYWYRQSLGQGLEFLIYFQGNSAPDKSGLPSDRFSAERTGGSVSTLTIQRTQQEDSAVYLCACSLDLLETQYFGPGTRLLVL.

This clonotype has ten or more counts. Because this beta chain is a stray read in a library intended to capture alpha chains, its abundance should not be given much weight. The genes are TRBV12-3 or TRBV12-4 and TRBJ1-2; D is uncertain. This CDR3 has 13 amino acids. The germline V and J ends were trimmed by 3 bases and 4 bases, with 9 bases remaining between them. This CDR3 is CASSFGQSYGYTF. For the CDR3, the DNA is TGTGCCAGCAGTTTCGGGCAGAGCTATGGCTACACCTTC.

In its sample, this clonotype was seen many times. Found in a library prepared for alpha chains, this beta chain is an off-target read, and its abundance has little meaning. CDR3 bases: TGTGCCAGCAGCAGACAGGGCACAGATACGCAGTATTTT. Amino acids: CASSRQGTDTQYF. V is TRBV27 and J is TRBJ2-3; TRBD1 is a possible D gene (6 bases). Per the germline V gene, CDR1 is MNHEY and CDR2 is SMNVEV (reference sequence). CDR3 length: 13 amino acids. Trimming shortened V by 6 bases and J by 1 base, and 8 bases separated the two germline ends.

This clonotype was found many times. The library was built for alpha chains, so this beta chain is an off-target read and its size means little. This rearrangement joins TRBV7-2 to TRBJ1-1; the match to TRBD1 covers 8 bases. Unmatched junction bases numbered 6, after V lost 5 bases and J lost 7 bases. Germline-derived CDR1 and CDR2 are SGHTA and FQGNSA. There are 13 residues in the CDR3. CDR3 sequence: CASSLDRDNEAFF. Here the CDR3 DNA reads TGTGCCAGCAGCCTGGACAGGGACAATGAAGCTTTCTTT.

There are a few counts of this clonotype. A library prepared for alpha chains yielded this beta chain as an off-target read; its size is of little meaning. This rearrangement joins TRBV4-3 to TRBJ2-3, with a possible D match to TRBD1 (6 bases). V was cut by 0 bases and J by 6 bases, with 16 bases left in between. This CDR3 has 16 residues. Germline CDR1 and CDR2: LGHNA and YSLEER. The CDR3 DNA reads as TGCGCCAGCAGCCAAGATTTCAGGGGCTCCGTGGATACGCAGTATTTT. It translates to CASSQDFRGSVDTQYF.

This clonotype ranks as medium-sized. Because this beta chain is a stray read in a library intended to capture alpha chains, its abundance should not be given much weight. The chain joins TRBV6-1 to TRBJ1-5; 7 nucleotides line up with TRBD1. The V and J ends lost 7 bases and 5 bases, in that order; junction bases with no gene match: 2. The CDR3 consists of 12 residues. Germline CDR1 reads MNHNS; CDR2 reads SASEGT. CDR3 in DNA: TGTGCCAGCAACAGGGGCCATCAGCCCCAGCATTTT. Protein: CASNRGHQPQHF.

This clonotype was counted ten times or more. This beta chain is an unintended read in a library built for alpha chains; its size means little. The chain combines TRBV7-2 with TRBJ1-1, with D possibly TRBD1 on 5 matching bases. The V gene's germline CDR1 is SGHTA and CDR2 FQGNSA. The V end lost 5 bases, the J end lost 7 bases, and 14 bases lay between the germline ends. The CDR3 runs to 13 residues. For the CDR3, the DNA is TGTGCCAGCAGCCATTCTGGACACAGTGAAGCTTTCTTT. Translating it yields CASSHSGHSEAFF.

Many counts were recorded for this clonotype. This beta chain is off target for a library built for alpha chains, so its abundance means little. This chain links TRBV28 with TRBJ1-5; D not certain. The germline V gene encodes CDR1 MDHEN and CDR2 SYDVKM. This CDR3 comprises 12 residues. V was clipped by 3 bases and J by 7 bases, with 7 bases between them. CDR3 bases: TGTGCCAGCAGTTTCTCGCGGCAGCCCCAGCATTTT. This encodes CASSFSRQPQHF. Full variable domain (outside the CDR3, taken from reference TRBV28 and TRBJ1-5): DVKVTQSSRYLVKRTGEKVFLECVQDMDHENMFWYRQDPGLGLRLIYFSYDVKMKEKGDIPEGYSVSREKKERFSLILESASTNQTSMYLCASSFSRQPQHFGDGTRLSIL.

There are many counts of this clonotype. This beta chain was picked up by a library intended for alpha chains and is off target, so its count carries little meaning. V usage is TRBV20-1 and J usage is TRBJ2-7, with TRBD1 identical over 7 bases. This CDR3 is built from 14 residues. The ends lost 6 bases at V and 4 bases at J; junction bases unmatched: 12. Germline assignment: CDR1 DFQATT and CDR2 SNEGSKA (reference sequence). CDR3 sequence reads: CSATRTGRGYEQYF. CDR3 DNA: TGCAGTGCAACCCGGACTGGCAGGGGGTACGAGCAGTACTTC.

This clonotype is categorized as medium-sized. The library was designed around alpha chains, so this beta chain is a stray read whose abundance carries little weight. The chain has TRBV21-1 and TRBJ1-5; TRBD1, the table's D call, lacks a check against the DNA. TRBV21-1 is an annotated pseudogene. This CDR3 has 15 amino acids. This chain's CDR3 is CASSKEDRGGQPQHF. CDR3 DNA sequence: TGTGCCAGCAGCAAAGAAGACAGGGGAGGCCAGCCCCAGCATTTT.

This clonotype is medium-sized by share. This beta chain was picked up by a library intended for alpha chains and is off target, so its count carries little meaning. The chain employs TRBV6-6 and TRBJ2-2, with 9 bases matching TRBD1. The CDR3 extends over 14 amino acids. CDR1 is MNHNY, CDR2 SVGAGI, per germline (reference sequence). J gave up 7 bases and V 9 bases, and 9 bases lay outside the gene matches. The CDR3 loop reads CASTRDRANGELFF. CDR3 in DNA: TGTGCCAGTACCCGGGACAGGGCGAACGGGGAGCTGTTTTTT.

This clonotype was observed a handful of times. This beta chain is an unintended read in a library built for alpha chains; its size means little. J is TRBJ2-7 and V is TRBV14, with D possibly TRBD1 on 5 matching bases. V was pared by 0 bases and J by 5 bases, with 17 bases between. The length of the CDR3 is 16 residues. Looked up from germline, CDR1 is SGHDN and CDR2 is FVKESK. Here the CDR3 DNA reads TGTGCCAGCAGCCAAGACGGTAAGGGGCGAGTCCACGAGCAGTACTTC. Its translation is CASSQDGKGRVHEQYF.

This clonotype is labeled medium-sized (0.01 to 0.1%). A library prepared for alpha chains yielded this beta chain as an off-target read; its size is of little meaning. The CDR3 nucleotides are TGTGCCAGCAGTGAACAGCCTAACTATGGCTACACCTTC. This gives the protein CASSEQPNYGYTF. The chain employs TRBV6-1 and TRBJ1-2, with D hard to call. This CDR3 contains 13 residues. Trimming took 2 bases from V and 0 from J, leaving 4 bases between them. Germline V gives CDR1 MNHNS, CDR2 SASEGT.

This clonotype was counted many times. With the library built for alpha chains, this beta chain is off target and its frequency is not meaningful. This sequence joins TRBV11-2 and TRBJ2-3, with 9 bases fitting TRBD1. The CDR3 covers 14 residues. Trimming took 5 bases from V and 4 from J; bases not matched to a gene: 4. Germline CDR1 SGHAT, CDR2 FQNNGV. CDR3 loop: CASSPGTGSDTQYF. The DNA for the CDR3 is TGTGCCAGCAGCCCCGGGACAGGGTCAGATACGCAGTATTTT.

This clonotype was counted at least ten times. As an off-target read in a library built for alpha chains, this beta chain has a frequency of little significance. V gene TRBV20-1 combines with J gene TRBJ1-1; D remains ambiguous. Germline V gene sequence: CDR1 DFQATT, CDR2 SNEGSKA (reference sequence). The CDR3 is 15 residues long. V was shortened by 0 bases and J by 2 bases, with 13 bases between the two germline ends. CDR3 nucleotide sequence: TGCAGTGCTAGAGATTACGGGTTGATAAACACTGAAGCTTTCTTT. Its translation is CSARDYGLINTEAFF.

At least ten counts were recorded for this clonotype. The library was prepared for alpha chains; this beta chain is a stray read, so its frequency means little. This chain joins TRBV20-1 and TRBJ1-2; the D gene is possibly TRBD1 (5 bases). The CDR3 is 14 amino acids. The germline gives CDR1 DFQATT, CDR2 SNEGSKA (reference sequence). V was clipped by 5 bases and J by 0 bases, with 13 bases between them. The CDR3 coding sequence is TGCAGTGCTTCTCAGGGCGGGTCTAACTATGGCTACACCTTC. Translated: CSASQGGSNYGYTF.

This clonotype was seen at least ten times. The library was designed around alpha chains, so this beta chain is a stray read whose abundance carries little weight. V usage is TRBV19 and J usage is TRBJ2-1; perhaps TRBD1 as D (6 bases). Between the trimmed V and J ends, which lost 5 bases and 1 base, there was a span of 9 bases. This CDR3 has 14 amino acids. Germline CDR1 LNHDA, CDR2 SQIVND (reference sequence). The DNA of the CDR3 is TGTGCCAGTAGTTTTGGACAGTCCTACAATGAGCAGTTCTTC. Translation gives CASSFGQSYNEQFF.

At least ten counts were recorded for this clonotype. This beta chain represents an off-target read in a library built for alpha chains; its size is of limited meaning. The chain recombines TRBV29-1 with TRBJ1-2; D gene unclear. The CDR3 covers 12 residues. From germline, CDR1 is SQVTM and CDR2 ANQGSEA. V lost 2 bases, J lost 4 bases, and 8 bases lay in between. CDR3 sequence: CSVERTGYGYTF. CDR3 nucleotide sequence: TGCAGCGTTGAAAGGACGGGCTATGGCTACACCTTC.

This clonotype was observed at least ten times. Since the library was made to target alpha chains, this beta chain is a stray read and its abundance is not meaningful. V is TRBV29-1 and J is TRBJ1-1; TRBD1 agrees at 8 bases. Germline loops: CDR1 SQVTM, CDR2 ANQGSEA. The ends lost 4 bases at V and 1 base at J; junction bases unmatched: 2. The CDR3 has 13 residues. The CDR3 region is CSVVQGANTEAFF. CDR3 coding DNA: TGCAGCGTTGTTCAGGGGGCGAACACTGAAGCTTTCTTT.

This clonotype was seen many times. This beta chain is off target for a library built for alpha chains, so its abundance means little. The rearrangement links TRBV7-9 to TRBJ2-7, with a tentative D call TRBD1 (6 bases). The CDR3 has 16 residues. With 2 bases removed from V and 2 bases from J, the gap between germline ends came to 16 bases. Germline V CDR1 and CDR2: SEHNR, FQNEAQ (reference sequence). In nucleotides, the CDR3 is TGTGCCAGCAGCTTAACCACAGGGCCGTTAACCTACGAGCAGTACTTC. Encoded protein: CASSLTTGPLTYEQYF. Filled out from reference TRBV7-9 and TRBJ2-7, the complete variable domain reads DTGVSQNPRHKITKRGQNVTFRCDPISEHNRLYWYRQTLGQGPEFLTYFQNEAQLEKSRLLSDRFSAERPKGSFSTLEIQRTEQGDSAMYLCASSLTTGPLTYEQYFGPGTRLTVT.